The 27 T cell receptor beta chains below were found in one sample sequenced in a study of blood T cells in healthy people across ages. The use of a sample-barcoded 5' primer and a J-beta primer mix characterized a second PCR of roughly 6 to 11 cycles. TCRdb ran MiXCR on the 5' RACE reads and lists one entry per CDR3 protein. This sample has 500,000 to 600,000 distinct CDR3 sequences; 27% occur once, and the top ten carry around a sixth. The sequenced sample was blood. The receptors derive from a woman in her 70s in good health.

About this clonotype: This clone may be a read error of a much larger clone one base away. The J gene is TRBJ2-5, the V gene TRBV12-3 or TRBV12-4, with D perhaps assigned TRBD1 or TRBD2 (6 bases each). This CDR3 contains 15 residues. In DNA form, the CDR3 reads TGTGCCAGCAGTGAGCCGTACGGGGGCCAAGAGACCCAGCACTTC. Encoded protein: CASSEPYGGQETQHF.

The V gene is TRBV20-1, the J gene TRBJ1-5, with TRBD1 identical over 10 bases. The length of the CDR3 is 14 residues. Germline CDR1 DFQATT, CDR2 SNEGSKA (reference sequence). Trimming cost V 5 bases and J 0 bases; bases outside gene matches: 1. CDR3 DNA sequence: TGCAGTGCTGGGACAGGGGCTAGCAATCAGCCCCAGCATTTT. Translating it yields CSAGTGASNQPQHF.

This clonotype has a handful of counts. The genes are TRBV4-3 and TRBJ1-2, with unresolved D. With 3 bases removed from V and 4 bases from J, the gap between germline ends came to 12 bases. The CDR3 runs to 14 residues. Germline CDR1 and CDR2: LGHNA and YSLEER. The DNA for the CDR3 is TGCGCCAGCAGCCAGGGCAGGCAGGCCTATGGCTACACCTTC. This translates into CASSQGRQAYGYTF.

This clonotype was detected a few times. This chain joins TRBV7-2 and TRBJ2-2; 9 bases map to TRBD1. Trimming removed 4 bases from V and 6 bases from J; junction bases left unmatched: 3. Germline loops: CDR1 SGHTA, CDR2 FQGNSA. The CDR3 spans 14 residues. The CDR3: CASSSRDRAGELFF. In DNA form, the CDR3 reads TGTGCCAGCAGCTCCCGGGACAGGGCCGGGGAGCTGTTTTTT.

In this sample, this clonotype turned up a few times. This rearrangement joins TRBV7-9 to TRBJ1-1; 9 bases match TRBD1. Germline trimming cut 5 bases from V and 4 bases from J; bases unmatched to any gene: 5. This CDR3 is built from 14 residues. The germline CDR1 and CDR2 sequences are SEHNR and FQNEAQ (reference sequence). CDR3 region: CASSLKTGGTEAFF. CDR3 nucleotide sequence: TGTGCCAGCAGCCTAAAGACAGGGGGCACTGAAGCTTTCTTT.

V is TRBV5-4 and J is TRBJ2-3, with TRBD2 identical over 7 bases. The CDR3 is 15 amino acids. Germline trimming cut 0 bases from V and 4 bases from J; bases unmatched to any gene: 5. Germline assignment: CDR1 SGHNT and CDR2 YYREEE (reference sequence). The CDR3 DNA sequence: TGTGCCAGCAGCTTGGGCGGGGGAAGATCAGATACGCAGTATTTT. Translation: CASSLGGGRSDTQYF. The variable domain in full, completed from reference TRBV5-4 and TRBJ2-3, reads ETGVTQSPTHLIKTRGQQVTLRCSSQSGHNTVSWYQQALGQGPQFIFQYYREEENGRGNFPPRFSGLQFPNYSSELNVNALELDDSALYLCASSLGGGRSDTQYFGPGTRLTVL.

This clonotype was found many times. This chain links TRBV12-3 or TRBV12-4 with TRBJ2-7; unclear D gene. The CDR3 length is 11 residues. Trimming cost V 6 bases and J 2 bases, with 5 bases left between them. CDR3 region: CASSRAYEQYF. The CDR3 DNA follows: TGTGCCAGCAGCCGAGCCTACGAGCAGTACTTC.

A single count supports this clonotype. The V and J genes are TRBV4-1 and TRBJ1-2, with D maybe TRBD1 (6 bases). There are 14 residues in the CDR3. The V gene lost 0 bases and the J gene lost 5 bases, with 10 bases spanning the gap. Germline CDR1 is MGHRA and CDR2 is YSYEKL. CDR3 in DNA: TGCGCCAGCAGCCAAGAATACACAGGGTATGGCTACACCTTC. It encodes CASSQEYTGYGYTF.

This rearrangement joins TRBV7-8 to TRBJ1-2; D not certain. V lost 5 bases and J 2 bases, leaving 12 bases between the germline ends. The CDR3 runs 14 residues. CDR1 and CDR2 from the germline V gene are SGHVS and FQNEAQ. CDR3 sequence reads: CASSPARENYGYTF. DNA for the CDR3: TGTGCCAGCAGCCCAGCGAGGGAGAACTATGGCTACACCTTC.

This clonotype was detected only a few times. The V and J genes are TRBV29-1 and TRBJ2-3; TRBD2 agrees at 9 bases. Germline CDR1 SQVTM, CDR2 ANQGSEA. V was clipped by 4 bases and J by 1 base; unmatched bases: 0. The CDR3 runs 13 residues. The CDR3 region is CSVGTSGTDTQYF. DNA of the CDR3: TGCAGCGTTGGGACTAGCGGCACAGATACGCAGTATTTT.

The chain recombines TRBV5-5 with TRBJ2-7; 8 nucleotides agree with TRBD1. Germline V lookup: CDR1 SGHKS, CDR2 YYEKEE (reference sequence). V lost 3 bases to trimming and J lost 5 bases; unmatched junction nucleotides: 7. This CDR3 has 14 amino acids. CDR3 protein: CASSSHWTGNEQYF. DNA of the CDR3: TGTGCCAGCAGCTCACATTGGACAGGGAACGAGCAGTACTTC.

This chain uses TRBV15 with TRBJ1-2; 7 bases are a match to TRBD1. V lost 0 bases and J lost 5; bases outside the gene matches: 6. The germline V gene encodes CDR1 LNHNV and CDR2 YYDKDF (reference sequence). The CDR3 spans 15 residues. CDR3 nucleotide sequence: TGTGCCACCAGCAGAGATCCCGGGACAGCATATGGCTACACCTTC. Translating it yields CATSRDPGTAYGYTF. Complete variable domain (other parts from reference TRBV15 and TRBJ1-2): DAMVIQNPRYQVTQFGKPVTLSCSQTLNHNVMYWYQQKSSQAPKLLFHYYDKDFNNEADTPDNFQSRRPNTSFCFLDIRSPGLGDTAMYLCATSRDPGTAYGYTFGSGTRLTVV.

The chain couples TRBV4-1 to TRBJ1-4; TRBD1 matches 9 bases. The CDR3 runs 17 residues. The germline gives CDR1 MGHRA, CDR2 YSYEKL. V shed 5 bases and J 2 bases; nucleotides not matched to a gene: 9. CDR3 sequence (DNA): TGCGCCAGCAGCACCCGGACAGGGGAAGGGACTAATGAAAAACTGTTTTTT. It translates to CASSTRTGEGTNEKLFF.

The table lists this clonotype with a count of one. The chain recombines TRBV7-9 with TRBJ1-2, with a tentative D call TRBD1 (6 bases). CDR3 size: 15 residues. Trimming took off 4 bases at V and 4 bases at J, with 16 bases between the two ends. Germline V CDR1 and CDR2: SEHNR, FQNEAQ (reference sequence). CDR3 nucleotide sequence: TGTGCCAGCAGCTCCCATTCGGGAGGGGGCTATGGCTACACCTTC. Its protein product is CASSSHSGGGYGYTF.

The V gene is TRBV6-6, the J gene TRBJ1-3, with unresolved D. CDR1 and CDR2 from the germline V gene are MNHNY and SVGAGI (reference sequence). Deletions cut 2 bases from V and 0 bases from J, with 14 bases between. This CDR3 has 17 residues. For the CDR3, the DNA is TGTGCCAGCAGTTACGTACCCCGGACCCTCTCTGGAAACACCATATATTTT. Translated, it gives CASSYVPRTLSGNTIYF.

The J gene is TRBJ1-2, the V gene TRBV5-1, with D possibly matching TRBD1 (5 bases). This CDR3 has 14 residues. The V gene's germline CDR1 is SGHRS and CDR2 YFSETQ. Trimming took off 4 bases at V and 5 bases at J, with 15 bases between the two ends. CDR3 loop: CASSPSQGRYGYTF. CDR3 sequence (DNA): TGCGCCAGCAGCCCCTCGCAGGGACGGTATGGCTACACCTTC.

The chain combines TRBV12-3 or TRBV12-4 with TRBJ2-5, with 9 bases that match TRBD2. This CDR3 has 15 amino acids. The V segment lost 6 bases and the J segment 2 bases; nucleotides outside the gene matches: 7. The CDR3 DNA sequence: TGTGCCAGCAGACCCGGGACTAGCAGGCAAGAGACCCAGTACTTC. Translated: CASRPGTSRQETQYF.

CDR3 protein: CATSRDRDYADSITGELFF. The CDR3 coding sequence is TGTGCCACCAGCAGAGATCGGGATTATGCAGACTCGATAACCGGGGAGCTGTTTTTT. This chain links TRBV15 with TRBJ2-2; the D gene is possibly TRBD2 (5 bases). V shed 0 bases and J shed 5 bases, with 22 bases lying between them. The CDR3 spans 19 residues. The germline V gene has CDR1 LNHNV and CDR2 YYDKDF (reference sequence).

This sequence joins TRBV20-1 and TRBJ2-1, with TRBD1 identical over 9 bases. This CDR3 has 14 amino acids. CDR1 DFQATT and CDR2 SNEGSKA come from the germline V gene (reference sequence). V trimming: 5 bases; J trimming: 8 bases; junction bases outside the gene matches: 10. In DNA, the CDR3 is TGCAGTGCTGTATCGGGACAGGGTGGGCATGAGCAGTTCTTC. Its translation: CSAVSGQGGHEQFF.

Comment on this clonotype: The germline gene is not matched at one end of the junction; a read error may be the cause. This rearrangement joins TRBV4-3 to TRBJ1-5; unclear D gene. This CDR3 region has 15 residues. Germline CDR1 reads LGHNA; CDR2 reads YSLEER. CDR3: CASSQDFTGDQPQRF. In DNA form, the CDR3 reads TGCGCCAGCAGCCAAGATTTTACCGGGGATCAGCCCCAGCGTTTT.

Only a few counts were recorded for this clonotype. The chain is built from TRBV3-1 and TRBJ1-3; no firm D call. Germline CDR1 and CDR2: LGHDT and YNNKEL (reference sequence). The CDR3 extends over 12 amino acids. Deletions cut 4 bases from V and 14 bases from J, with 15 bases between. The CDR3: CASSPSGVLLYF. The DNA for the CDR3 is TGTGCCAGCAGCCCCTCGGGAGTCTTACTATATTTT.

This clonotype was observed a few times. V is TRBV20-1 and J is TRBJ1-4, with D hard to call. V was shortened by 0 bases and J by 3 bases, with 8 bases between the two germline ends. Germline V gives CDR1 DFQATT, CDR2 SNEGSKA (reference sequence). The CDR3 consists of 14 residues. This chain's CDR3 is CSARDPQSNEKLFF. The CDR3 DNA reads as TGCAGTGCTAGAGATCCCCAGTCTAATGAAAAACTGTTTTTT.

This rearrangement joins TRBV4-2 to TRBJ1-2; maybe TRBD1 (5 bases). The CDR3 is 14 residues long. Germline lookup yields CDR1 LGHNA and CDR2 YNFKEQ. Trimming cost V 0 bases and J 8 bases, with 13 bases left between them. CDR3 in DNA: TGTGCCAGCAGCCAAGACAGGGTGGCAAGAGGCTACACCTTC. Residues: CASSQDRVARGYTF.

This clonotype turned up a few times. J is TRBJ2-1 and V is TRBV29-1; TRBD2 aligns across 11 bases. The CDR3 loop spans 16 amino acids. Trimming at V came to 4 bases and at J to 2 bases, leaving 7 bases not matched to a gene. Germline values: CDR1 SQVTM, CDR2 ANQGSEA. CDR3 coding DNA: TGCAGCGTTGCAGGGGCTAGCGGGGGGACCTACAATGAGCAGTTCTTC. This encodes CSVAGASGGTYNEQFF.

Only a few counts were recorded for this clonotype. The rearrangement uses TRBV11-3 and TRBJ2-2; D unclear. The germline V and J ends were trimmed by 7 bases and 0 bases, with 12 bases remaining between them. CDR1 is SGHNT and CDR2 is YENEEA in the germline V gene. CDR3 length: 15 residues. CDR3 coding DNA: TGTGCCAGCAACGCTAGAGCCGCGAACACCGGGGAGCTGTTTTTT. Protein product: CASNARAANTGELFF.

Only a few counts were recorded for this clonotype. This sequence joins TRBV7-9 and TRBJ2-5; 8 nucleotides align to TRBD1. CDR1 SEHNR and CDR2 FQNEAQ come from the germline V gene (reference sequence). The CDR3 is made up of 17 amino acids. With V trimmed by 5 bases and J by 1 base, 12 bases remained unmatched. CDR3 sequence: CASSLQSGTGFQETQYF. CDR3 nucleotide sequence: TGTGCCAGCAGCCTGCAATCCGGGACAGGCTTCCAAGAGACCCAGTACTTC. Full variable domain (outside the CDR3, taken from reference TRBV7-9 and TRBJ2-5): DTGVSQNPRHKITKRGQNVTFRCDPISEHNRLYWYRQTLGQGPEFLTYFQNEAQLEKSRLLSDRFSAERPKGSFSTLEIQRTEQGDSAMYLCASSLQSGTGFQETQYFGPGTRLLVL.

The genes are TRBV12-3 or TRBV12-4 and TRBJ1-6; D is possibly TRBD1 (6 bases). This CDR3 comprises 14 residues. V lost 3 bases and J 7 bases, leaving 10 bases between the germline ends. DNA of the CDR3: TGTGCCAGCAGTTTTGGGCAGGGGAATTCACCCCTCCACTTT. It is translated as CASSFGQGNSPLHF.